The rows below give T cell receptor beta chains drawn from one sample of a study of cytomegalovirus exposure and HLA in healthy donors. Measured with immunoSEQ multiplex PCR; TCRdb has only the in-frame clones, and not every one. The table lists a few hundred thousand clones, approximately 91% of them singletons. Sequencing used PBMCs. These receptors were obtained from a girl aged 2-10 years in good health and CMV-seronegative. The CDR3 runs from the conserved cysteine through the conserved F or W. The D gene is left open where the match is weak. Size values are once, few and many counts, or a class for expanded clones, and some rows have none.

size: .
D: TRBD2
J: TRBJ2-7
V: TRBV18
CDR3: CASSPRTGGTYEQYF

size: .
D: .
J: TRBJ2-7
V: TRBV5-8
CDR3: CASSLGGKPTYEQYF

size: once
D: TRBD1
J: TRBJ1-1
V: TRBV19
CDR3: CASSIGQGTEAFF

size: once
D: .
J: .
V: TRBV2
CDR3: CASSASLPHEQYF

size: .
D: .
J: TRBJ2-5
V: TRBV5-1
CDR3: CASSLDAGETQYF

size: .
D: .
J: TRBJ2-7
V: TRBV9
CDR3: CASSVEAVSSYEQYF

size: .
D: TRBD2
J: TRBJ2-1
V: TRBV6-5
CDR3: CASSYSAGGPHEQFF

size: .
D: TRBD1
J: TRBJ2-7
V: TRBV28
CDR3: CASSLRDRLYEQYF

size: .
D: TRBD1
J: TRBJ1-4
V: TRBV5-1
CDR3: CASSSGTANEKLFF

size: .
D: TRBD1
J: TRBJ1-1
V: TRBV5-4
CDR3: CASNRDRGMNTEAFF

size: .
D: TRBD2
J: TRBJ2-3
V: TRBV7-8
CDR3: CASSLVVGRGSTDTQYF

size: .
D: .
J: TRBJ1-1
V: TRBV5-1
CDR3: CASSGGTGDTEAFF

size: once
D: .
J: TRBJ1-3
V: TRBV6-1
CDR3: CASSERAGLDGNTIYF

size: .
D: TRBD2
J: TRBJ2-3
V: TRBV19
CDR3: CATGTSGIPDTQYF

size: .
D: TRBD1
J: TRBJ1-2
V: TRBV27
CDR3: CASSPGQGIGYGYTF

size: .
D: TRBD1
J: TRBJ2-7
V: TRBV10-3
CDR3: CAINTGTGEGEQYF

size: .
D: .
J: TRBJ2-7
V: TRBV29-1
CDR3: CSVLAGSSYEQYF

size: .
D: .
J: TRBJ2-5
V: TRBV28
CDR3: CASSLPGTQYF

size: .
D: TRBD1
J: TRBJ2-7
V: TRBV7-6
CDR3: CASSLATRASGQGTNYEQYF

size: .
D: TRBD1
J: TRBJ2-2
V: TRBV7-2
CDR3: CASSLWDRDRELFF

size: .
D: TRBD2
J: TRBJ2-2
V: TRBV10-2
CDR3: CASSEPTSANTGELFF

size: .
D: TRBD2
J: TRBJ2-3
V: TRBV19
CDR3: CASSLTSGAQDTQYF

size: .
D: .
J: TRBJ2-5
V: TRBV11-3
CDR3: CASSLEAGGPQETQYF

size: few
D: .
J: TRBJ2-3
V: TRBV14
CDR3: CASSQLTVGTDTQYF

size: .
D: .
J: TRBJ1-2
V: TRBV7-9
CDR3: CASSLAESGYTF

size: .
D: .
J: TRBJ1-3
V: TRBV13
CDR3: CASSAGSGNTIYF

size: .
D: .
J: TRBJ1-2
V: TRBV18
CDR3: CASSPLSDGSYGYTF

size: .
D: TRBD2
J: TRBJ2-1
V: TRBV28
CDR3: CASKIAGGHNEQFF

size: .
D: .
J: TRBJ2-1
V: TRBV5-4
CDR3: CASSFEGALSSYNEQFF

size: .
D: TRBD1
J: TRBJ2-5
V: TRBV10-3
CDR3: CAIGGQGVGETQYF

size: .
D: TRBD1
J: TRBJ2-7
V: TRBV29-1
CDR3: CSVEIQGTGFYEQYF

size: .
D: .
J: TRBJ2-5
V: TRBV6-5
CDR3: CASPKTVGETQYF

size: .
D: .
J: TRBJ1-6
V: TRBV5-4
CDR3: CASSFRQSGNSPLHF

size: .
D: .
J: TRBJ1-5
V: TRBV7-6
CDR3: CASSLAQEGPQHF

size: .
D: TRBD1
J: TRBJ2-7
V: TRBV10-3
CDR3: CAISPRDRVGHEQYF

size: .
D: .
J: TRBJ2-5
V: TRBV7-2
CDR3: CASSHQAGADETQYF

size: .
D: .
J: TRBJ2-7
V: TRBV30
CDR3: CAWIQNGGAGEQYF

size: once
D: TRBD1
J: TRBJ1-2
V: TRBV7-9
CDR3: CASSLPGQTYGYTF

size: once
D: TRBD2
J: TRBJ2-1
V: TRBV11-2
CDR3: CASSLGGTSGRWSYNEQFF

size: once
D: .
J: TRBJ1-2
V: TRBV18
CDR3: CASSPSGGANYGYTF

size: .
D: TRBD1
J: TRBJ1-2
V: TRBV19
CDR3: CASTTTGTGNAYGYTF

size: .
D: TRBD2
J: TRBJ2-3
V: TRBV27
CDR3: CASRWTSGYSDTQYF

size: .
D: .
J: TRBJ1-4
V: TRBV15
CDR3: CATRKIQQGVRREDEKLFF

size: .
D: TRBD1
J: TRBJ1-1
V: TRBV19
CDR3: CASSNPGQGDTEAFF

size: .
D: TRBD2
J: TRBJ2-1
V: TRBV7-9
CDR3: CASSSNYGTSGTPYNEQFF

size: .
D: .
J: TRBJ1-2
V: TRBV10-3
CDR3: CAISGVGDDNGYTF

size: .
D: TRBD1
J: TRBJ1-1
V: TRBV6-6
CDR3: CASSYIATGPNTEAFF

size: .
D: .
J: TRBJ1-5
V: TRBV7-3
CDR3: CASSFQGGQPQHF

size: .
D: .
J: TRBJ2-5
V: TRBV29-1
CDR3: CSVDFETQYF

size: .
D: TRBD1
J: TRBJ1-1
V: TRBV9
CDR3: CASRSGTGVLNAEAFF

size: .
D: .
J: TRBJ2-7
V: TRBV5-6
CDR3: CASRAGDPYEQYF

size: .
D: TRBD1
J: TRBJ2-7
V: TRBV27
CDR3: CASSSGQGTNEQYF

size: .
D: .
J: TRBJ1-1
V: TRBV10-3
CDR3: CAISPAGGNTEAFF

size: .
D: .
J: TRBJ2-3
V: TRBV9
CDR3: CASTAGLSAADTQYF